These 28 T cell receptor beta chains originate from one sample sequenced in a study of blood T cell repertoires in COVID-19. Libraries were prepared by immunoSEQ multiplex PCR; TCRdb keeps only in-frame clonotypes and omits some of them. The data contain about 210,000 clones, around 85% of them singletons. The source material was peripheral blood. The receptors derive from a woman aged 70-85 years with acute or convalescent COVID-19.

The J gene is TRBJ2-5, the V gene TRBV18; 11 nucleotides line up with TRBD1. V dropped 6 bases and J dropped 9; count of bases not matched to a gene: 9. This CDR3 region has 14 residues. Germline V lookup: CDR1 KGHSH, CDR2 LQKENI. CDR3 residues: CASSPDRGLGAQYF. The DNA of the CDR3 is TGTGCCAGCTCCCCGGACAGGGGGCTTGGGGCCCAGTACTTC.

Here the CDR3 reads CASSEAWAFPLHF. The CDR3 DNA reads TGTGCCAGCAGTGAAGCTTGGGCCTTTCCCCTCCACTTT. The rearrangement joins TRBV6-1 to TRBJ1-6; D not certain. V lost 0 bases to trimming and J lost 13 bases, with 10 bases between them. This CDR3 spans 13 amino acids. Germline V gene sequence: CDR1 MNHNS, CDR2 SASEGT.

The V gene is TRBV18, the J gene TRBJ2-6, with a weak D call TRBD2 (5 bases). This CDR3 spans 16 amino acids. V lost 5 bases and J lost 0, with 11 bases in between. Germline loops: CDR1 KGHSH, CDR2 LQKENI. The CDR3 region has the DNA TGTGCCAGCTCAGTCACACGGGGCTCTGGGGCCAACGTCCTGACTTTC. It codes for CASSVTRGSGANVLTF.

The J gene is TRBJ2-7, the V gene TRBV11-2; 11 nucleotides align to TRBD1. The ends lost 6 bases at V and 3 bases at J; junction bases unmatched: 4. Germline CDR1 and CDR2: SGHAT and FQNNGV. The CDR3 runs to 14 residues. The DNA of the CDR3 is TGTGCCAGCAGTTCCGGGACAGGGGGCTACGAGCAGTACTTC. Translation gives CASSSGTGGYEQYF.

In this sample, this clone turned up a few times. The chain links TRBV27 to TRBJ2-3; 7 positions match TRBD2. The CDR3 sequence is 14 residues long. Germline loops: CDR1 MNHEY, CDR2 SMNVEV (reference sequence). V was pared by 6 bases and J by 2 bases, with 5 bases of the junction left unmatched. In DNA, the CDR3 is TGTGCCAGCAGGGTTGGGAGGGTCACAGATACGCAGTATTTT. Translating gives CASRVGRVTDTQYF.

The genes are TRBV7-2 and TRBJ2-3, with 14 bases that match TRBD2. The CDR3 contains 17 residues. Germline V gives CDR1 SGHTA, CDR2 FQGNSA. Losses at the gene ends were 5 bases for V and 1 base for J; bases not matched to a gene: 5. The CDR3 region is CASSQTSGRVGTDTQYF. In DNA form, the CDR3 reads TGTGCCAGCAGCCAGACTAGCGGGAGGGTTGGCACAGATACGCAGTATTTT.

CDR3 sequence: CASSKGDRRDTQYF. Here the CDR3 DNA reads TGTGCCAGTAGTAAAGGGGACAGGAGGGATACGCAGTATTTT. This chain links TRBV19 with TRBJ2-3; 8 bases fit TRBD1. Trimming cost V 4 bases and J 6 bases; bases outside gene matches: 6. The V gene's germline CDR1 is LNHDA and CDR2 SQIVND (reference sequence). The CDR3 loop spans 14 amino acids.

The chain employs TRBV18 and TRBJ2-3, with TRBD2 matching 10 bases. CDR1 is KGHSH and CDR2 is LQKENI in the germline V gene. The CDR3 length is 16 residues. V shed 3 bases and J 4 bases; nucleotides not matched to a gene: 7. CDR3 residues: CASSPSPSGSADTQYF. The CDR3 DNA reads TGTGCCAGCTCACCTTCGCCTAGCGGGAGTGCAGATACGCAGTATTTT.

The chain recombines TRBV5-1 with TRBJ1-5; possibly TRBD1 for D (5 bases). V shed 4 bases and J shed 5 bases, with 13 bases lying between them. The CDR3 sequence is 14 residues long. The germline CDR1 and CDR2 sequences are SGHRS and YFSETQ. CDR3 bases: TGCGCCAGCAGCCGGAATACGGGGGATCAGCCCCAGCATTTT. The encoded protein is CASSRNTGDQPQHF.

The chain uses TRBV6-5 and TRBJ1-5, with 9 bases aligning to TRBD1. This CDR3 has 16 amino acids. J gave up 5 bases and V 4 bases, and 9 bases lay outside the gene matches. In germline, CDR1 is MNHEY, CDR2 SVGAGI. CDR3: CASSSLGQGLYQPQHF. In DNA form, the CDR3 reads TGTGCCAGCAGTTCCCTGGGACAGGGATTGTATCAGCCCCAGCATTTT.

The chain links TRBV5-1 to TRBJ1-3, with no clear D. Between the trimmed V and J ends, which lost 8 bases and 0 bases, there was a span of 12 bases. The CDR3 spans 14 residues. Germline values: CDR1 SGHRS, CDR2 YFSETQ. In nucleotides, the CDR3 is TGCGCCAGTGCAACAGAATCCTCTGGAAACACCATATATTTT. Amino acid sequence: CASATESSGNTIYF.

The chain carries TRBV4-1 and TRBJ1-5; the D gene is possibly TRBD1 (5 bases). Germline V gives CDR1 MGHRA, CDR2 YSYEKL. Trimming took 4 bases from V and 1 from J, leaving 14 bases between them. This CDR3 is 16 amino acids long. The CDR3 loop reads CASSLDHQGSNQPQHF. The CDR3 coding sequence is TGCGCCAGCAGCCTGGACCACCAGGGAAGCAATCAGCCCCAGCATTTT.

The J gene is TRBJ1-1, the V gene TRBV5-6; D gene unclear. CDR1 and CDR2 from the germline V gene are SGHDT and YYEEEE. CDR3 length: 13 amino acids. V lost 2 bases, J lost 1 base, and 6 bases lay in between. This chain's CDR3 is CASSLQRNTEAFF. CDR3 nucleotide sequence: TGTGCCAGCAGCTTACAGAGGAACACTGAAGCTTTCTTT.

The chain uses TRBV19 and TRBJ1-5; 10 bases are shared with TRBD1. The germline V gene encodes CDR1 LNHDA and CDR2 SQIVND (reference sequence). V gave up 7 bases and J gave up 5 bases; unmatched junction bases: 8. The CDR3 totals 15 residues. As DNA, the CDR3 is TGTGCCAGTAAGCTCAGGGACAGGGGTGATCAGCCCCAGCATTTT. Translated: CASKLRDRGDQPQHF.

The count of this clone is one. As DNA, the CDR3 is TGTGCCAGCAGCCCCGACAGGGGACCTGTGGACTACACCTTC. Translation gives CASSPDRGPVDYTF. The V and J genes are TRBV14 and TRBJ1-2; the match to TRBD1 covers 8 bases. The CDR3 extends over 14 amino acids. Per germline, CDR1 SGHDN and CDR2 FVKESK. With 4 bases clipped from V and 10 bases from J, the junction kept 11 bases outside the gene matches.

The chain recombines TRBV6-5 with TRBJ2-5, with D tentatively TRBD1 (6 bases). The CDR3 is 13 residues long. The germline V gene encodes CDR1 MNHEY and CDR2 SVGAGI. V was shortened by 4 bases and J by 4 bases, with 10 bases between the two germline ends. The CDR3 DNA follows: TGTGCCAGCAGTTTCAACAGGGCAGAGACCCAGTACTTC. This translates into CASSFNRAETQYF.

This sequence joins TRBV6-2 or TRBV6-3 and TRBJ2-1; the match to TRBD2 covers 10 bases. The CDR3 is made up of 13 amino acids. The ends lost 4 bases at V and 13 bases at J; junction bases unmatched: 7. Germline loops: CDR1 MNHEY, CDR2 SVGEGT. In DNA form, the CDR3 reads TGTGCCAGCAGTTGGTTAGCGGGGGGCCTCCAGTTCTTC. Its translation: CASSWLAGGLQFF.

This clone is a singleton in its sample. V usage is TRBV5-1 and J usage is TRBJ1-2, with D perhaps matching TRBD1 (5 bases). The CDR3 is 15 residues long. The ends were cut back, 1 base at V and 5 bases at J, with 15 bases in the middle. Germline CDR1 and CDR2: SGHRS and YFSETQ. The CDR3 loop is CASSLSWGGEYGYTF. The CDR3 region has the DNA TGCGCCAGCAGCTTGAGTTGGGGAGGGGAGTATGGCTACACCTTC.

This clone was found once. The same CDR3 can be traced to other DNA sequences in this sample. The chain couples TRBV18 to TRBJ2-1, with TRBD2 matching 11 bases. J lost 8 bases, V lost 6 bases, and 3 bases had no gene match. From germline, CDR1 is KGHSH and CDR2 LQKENI. This CDR3 is built from 13 residues. As DNA, the CDR3 is TGTGCCAGCTCGCCGGGACTAGCGGATGAGCAGTTCTTC. Its translation: CASSPGLADEQFF.

This sequence joins TRBV7-2 and TRBJ2-7, with 13 bases lining up with TRBD2. V gave up 2 bases and J gave up 6 bases; unmatched junction bases: 7. The CDR3 is made up of 16 amino acids. Germline lookup yields CDR1 SGHTA and CDR2 FQGNSA. The CDR3 DNA reads as TGTGCCAGCAGCTTAAGTTCAGGACTAGCGGGAGTCGAGCAGTACTTC. This sequence encodes CASSLSSGLAGVEQYF.

The gene calls are TRBV6-5 and TRBJ1-3; the match to TRBD1 covers 8 bases. J was trimmed by 8 bases and V by 6 bases; bases with no gene match: 9. Germline CDR1 reads MNHEY; CDR2 reads SVGAGI. The CDR3 is 14 residues long. CDR3 nucleotide sequence: TGTGCCAGCAGCCCCGGGACAGGCTTACACACCATATATTTT. Its translation: CASSPGTGLHTIYF.

Only one count was recorded for this clone. CDR3 bases: TGTGCCAGCAGCCCCAGACTAGCGGGAGACACAGATACGCAGTATTTT. This sequence encodes CASSPRLAGDTDTQYF. V gene TRBV7-8 combines with J gene TRBJ2-3; 12 nucleotides agree with TRBD2. Germline CDR1 SGHVS, CDR2 FQNEAQ. The CDR3 contains 16 residues. The ends lost 5 bases at V and 2 bases at J; junction bases unmatched: 5.

The chain links TRBV24-1 to TRBJ2-2, with D perhaps TRBD1 (6 bases). Trimming left V 9 bases short and J 0 bases short, with 7 bases between. CDR3 size: 13 residues. Germline V gives CDR1 KGHDR, CDR2 SFDVKD. The CDR3 region is CATGTTNTGELFF. The CDR3, as DNA: TGTGCCACCGGGACAACGAACACCGGGGAGCTGTTTTTT.

A note on this clone: Other DNA sequences in the sample encode the same CDR3. V and J are TRBV5-4 and TRBJ2-3; D gene ambiguous. Germline loops: CDR1 SGHNT, CDR2 YYREEE (reference sequence). This CDR3 contains 13 residues. Trimming shortened V by 1 base and J by 1 base, and 4 bases separated the two germline ends. CDR3 sequence reads: CASSLRGTDTQYF. As DNA, the CDR3 is TGTGCCAGCAGCTTGCGGGGCACAGATACGCAGTATTTT.

Here the CDR3 DNA reads TGTGCCAGCAGCTTAGCGGGACAGGGAGGATACGAGCAGTACTTC. Translating gives CASSLAGQGGYEQYF. V usage is TRBV7-2 and J usage is TRBJ2-7, with 9 bases identical to TRBD1. Germline CDR1 SGHTA, CDR2 FQGNSA. CDR3 length: 15 amino acids. With V trimmed by 0 bases and J by 4 bases, 4 bases remained unmatched. Variable domain in full (rest from reference TRBV7-2 and TRBJ2-7): GAGVSQSPSNKVTEKGKDVELRCDPISGHTALYWYRQSLGQGLEFLIYFQGNSAPDKSGLPSDRFSAERTGGSVSTLTIQRTQQEDSAVYLCASSLAGQGGYEQYFGPGTRLTVT.

This chain uses TRBV5-1 with TRBJ2-1; possibly TRBD2 for D (6 bases). Looked up from germline, CDR1 is SGHRS and CDR2 is YFSETQ. Trimming removed 4 bases from V and 8 bases from J, with 16 bases in between. CDR3 size: 14 residues. CDR3 amino acids: CASSTSGGVDEQFF. In DNA, the CDR3 is TGCGCCAGCAGCACCAGCGGAGGGGTGGATGAGCAGTTCTTC.

V and J are TRBV4-2 and TRBJ1-5, with D tentatively TRBD1 (6 bases). The CDR3 has 15 residues. Per germline, CDR1 LGHNA and CDR2 YNFKEQ. V lost 4 bases to trimming and J lost 3 bases, with 13 bases between them. The DNA of the CDR3 is TGTGCCAGCAGCCCCATAGGACAGTCCAATCAGCCCCAGCATTTT. Encoded protein: CASSPIGQSNQPQHF.

J is TRBJ2-7 and V is TRBV7-8, with TRBD2 matching 9 bases. Germline V CDR1 and CDR2: SGHVS, FQNEAQ. V lost 5 bases to trimming and J lost 2 bases; unmatched junction nucleotides: 7. The CDR3 covers 15 residues. Written as DNA, the CDR3 is TGTGCCAGCAGCGCTGGGACTAGCTGGGCCTACGAGCAGTACTTC. It is translated as CASSAGTSWAYEQYF.